This TCR beta chain was captured in a study of T cell repertoires in ileal Crohn's disease (dated by TCRdb to about 2019). In terms of the full investigation: Median disease duration was roughly eight years, and about a third of patients were identified as active smokers at the time of surgery. The TCR repertoire was analysed in fewer than 65 patients with Crohn's disease drawn from a prospective multicentre cohort. M0 samples consisted of biopsies taken from the inflamed part of the ileum in the surgical resection specimen. The study ran alongside a multicentre cohort designed to identify predictors of early endoscopic recurrence after ileocolonic resection. A Rutgeerts score higher than i0 was the definition used for endoscopic postoperative recurrence. Every patient underwent surgery because of a complication, which was stricturing disease in around 60% and penetrating disease in around 39%. For commercial TCRB immunosequencing, 400 to 550 nanograms of biopsy DNA were submitted for each sample. A total of some 170 mucosal samples from 57 patients were sequenced, collected from several sites on the surgical specimen as well as at postoperative endoscopy. Roughly half of the patients were given postoperative therapy, with 15 to 20 on anti-TNF agents and under 13 on thiopurines.

What this sample's time point label stands for: inflamed ileum from the surgical specimen. Eligible patients were adults with ileal or ileocolonic Crohn's disease who had an indication for ileocolonic resection. Whole ileal mucosal biopsies were stored frozen at -80°C before DNA extraction. Genomic DNA was extracted from frozen whole biopsies with a TRizol-based method and quantified on a NanoDrop 2000 spectrophotometer. Concerning this clone: Its antigen is unknown. Base qualities are missing; no much larger clone stands one base away.

Library generation was performed with the immunoSEQ multiplex PCR assay. Adaptive Biotechnology amplified CDR3 regions from genomic DNA with a two-step multiplex PCR that controlled for amplification bias. Primers covering every V and J gene segment were used in the first PCR, while barcodes and Illumina adapters were added in the second PCR. CDR3 libraries were sequenced using an Illumina instrument. As for the original processing: The analysis drew on both the pipelines supplied by the vendor and custom analysis of the raw data in R/Bioconductor running R version 3.3.0. Clonality, ranging from 0 to 1, was calculated as the inverse of the normalised Shannon entropy of all productive clones. High-frequency clones were defined as the repertoire share of the top 100 clones, retaining only clones passing a 95% confidence test. Overlap between samples was measured with the Morisita-Horn index, while repertoire diversity was measured with the Simpson index. Imported from immuneACCESS, the table was reduced by TCRdb to in-frame sequences with V and J called. These copies leave out some clones; in studies compared against another copy, an unresolved V gene accounts for under half, and the cause of the remainder is not known. V, J and clone size are those of that table, while D and trimming were read from the DNA. Recorded for this sample are around 15,000 clones; about 92% of them occurred a single time. The top ten clonotypes cover roughly 7.1% of the sample.

Results and caveats for the whole study, not just this receptor: Mucosal CD4 and CD8 T cells were sorted and sequenced only in a subgroup of patients, the size of which was not stated. Higher high-frequency clone percentages at surgery were associated with endoscopic recurrence; all patients with clonality above 26.8% (18/57) had recurrence. Patients who were active smokers at surgery had a significantly higher proportion of clonal expansions than non-smokers (about 25% vs 18%, p=0.02). Sorted CD8 T cells carried more high-frequency clones than CD4 T cells, suggesting mucosal expansions were mainly CD8.

Sample: ileal tissue. The sequence derives from an adult with Crohn's disease.

The DNA sequence is TGTGCCAGCAGTCCCACAGGGTCTGGTCAGCCCCAGCATTTT. This sequence encodes CASSPTGSGQPQHF. The receptor chain draws on TRBV28 and TRBJ1-5, and perhaps TRBD1 as D gene, on 6 matching bases. Trimming removed 5 bases from V and 6 bases from J, leaving 14 bases between the germline ends. As encoded in the germline V gene, CDR1 is MDHEN while CDR2 is SYDVKM. Measured from the cysteine to the phenylalanine, the CDR3 is 14 residues long. Only the CDR3 region is kept as DNA, spanning 42 bases read in frame from base 1. Here the CDR3 is joined to the reference TRBV28 and TRBJ1-5 genes, and the full variable domain is: DVKVTQSSRYLVKRTGEKVFLECVQDMDHENMFWYRQDPGLGLRLIYFSYDVKMKEKGDIPEGYSVSREKKERFSLILESASTNQTSMYLCASSPTGSGQPQHFGDGTRLSIL.